This T cell receptor (beta chain) was captured by sequencing in a study of naive and memory T cell subsets. The CDR3 sequence is 13 residues long. CDR1 is SNHLY and CDR2 is FYNNEI in the germline V gene. Trimming left V 4 bases short and J 3 bases short, with 10 bases between. Stated treatment: skin biopsy from PPD injection site in Mantoux-positive individual. The library had UMIs added by 3' ligation of an oligonucleotide to TCR cDNA. Cells were not sorted; total RNA input targeted about 1 to 1000 ng. By proportion, this clonotype is medium-sized. Its matching antigen is unknown. Study results and caveats: TCRs were reportedly recovered from both biopsy types, mostly tuberculin test sites. Potentially, T cell activation and differentiation skew this RNA-based measurement. More TCRs at tuberculin sites were read as hypersensitivity T cell infiltration.

The SP2 primer and nested alpha and beta constant region primers amplified ligated cDNA in four rounds. TCRdb analysed the UMI-ligation and nested PCR reads with MiXCR anew, one entry per CDR3 protein. Of more than 13,000 distinct CDR3 sequences in the sample, about 5% were seen once. The chain joins TRBV2 to TRBJ2-7, with D uncertain. The material was skin, obtained from a tuberculin skin test site. This clonotype was sampled from an adult in good health. CDR3 bases: TGTGCCAGCAGTGGTGGTGTGCTCTACGAGCAGTACTTC. This codes for CASSGGVLYEQYF.